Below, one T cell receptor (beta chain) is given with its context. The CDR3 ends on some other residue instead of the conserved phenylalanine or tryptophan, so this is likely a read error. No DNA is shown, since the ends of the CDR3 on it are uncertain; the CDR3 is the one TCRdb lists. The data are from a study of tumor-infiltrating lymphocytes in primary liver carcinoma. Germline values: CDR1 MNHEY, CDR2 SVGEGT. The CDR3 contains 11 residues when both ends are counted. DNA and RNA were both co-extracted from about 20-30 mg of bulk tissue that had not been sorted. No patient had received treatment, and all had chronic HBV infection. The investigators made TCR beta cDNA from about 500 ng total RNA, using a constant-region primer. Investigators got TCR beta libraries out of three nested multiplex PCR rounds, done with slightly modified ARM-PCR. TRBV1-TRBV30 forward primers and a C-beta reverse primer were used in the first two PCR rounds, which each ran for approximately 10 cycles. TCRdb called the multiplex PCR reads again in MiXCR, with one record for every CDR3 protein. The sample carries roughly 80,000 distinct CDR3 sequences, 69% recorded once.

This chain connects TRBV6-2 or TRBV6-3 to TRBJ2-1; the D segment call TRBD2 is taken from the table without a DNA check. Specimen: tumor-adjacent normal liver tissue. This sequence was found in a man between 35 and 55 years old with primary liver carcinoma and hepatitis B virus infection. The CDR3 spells CASSYRTSLFC.